The next 29 T cell receptor beta chains were all read from a single sample in a study of cytotoxic CD8 clonotypes in ibrutinib-treated CLL. Repertoires were generated with immunoSEQ multiplex PCR, while TCRdb's copy carries only in-frame clones and drops some. Of some 200,000 clones in the sample, around three quarters were seen once. The sequencing used PBMCs, collected after 24 months of ibrutinib treatment. These receptors were taken from a human donor with chronic lymphocytic leukemia.

The chain joins TRBV2 to TRBJ1-1; D unresolved. The CDR3 covers 13 residues. Trimming shortened V by 6 bases and J by 5 bases, and 13 bases separated the two germline ends. Germline loops: CDR1 SNHLY, CDR2 FYNNEI. The CDR3: CASSWGGRTEAFF. Written as DNA, the CDR3 is TGTGCCAGCAGCTGGGGAGGTAGGACTGAAGCTTTCTTT. The full variable domain, its missing parts supplied by reference TRBV2 and TRBJ1-1, is EPEVTQTPSHQVTQMGQEVILRCVPISNHLYFYWYRQILGQKVEFLVSFYNNEISEKSEIFDDQFSVERPDGSNFTLKIRSTKLEDSAMYFCASSWGGRTEAFFGQGTRLTVV.

This chain links TRBV9 with TRBJ2-7; 8 nucleotides agree with TRBD1. The CDR3 sequence is 15 residues long. The V gene's germline CDR1 is SGDLS and CDR2 YYNGEE. J gave up 2 bases and V 1 base, and 5 bases lay outside the gene matches. CDR3 amino acids: CASSVTGGIPYEQYF. CDR3 DNA: TGTGCCAGCAGCGTAACAGGGGGAATCCCCTACGAGCAGTACTTC.

V usage is TRBV11-1 and J usage is TRBJ2-1, with 12 bases that match TRBD2. Germline V lookup: CDR1 SGHAT, CDR2 FQDESV (reference sequence). J gave up 6 bases and V 5 bases, and 5 bases lay outside the gene matches. The CDR3 runs to 15 residues. As DNA, the CDR3 is TGTGCCAGCAGCCAAAGACTAGCGGGAGTCAATGAGCAGTTCTTC. Residues: CASSQRLAGVNEQFF.

The rearrangement links TRBV5-6 to TRBJ2-3; 8 bases match TRBD2. Looked up from germline, CDR1 is SGHDT and CDR2 is YYEEEE. The CDR3 is 15 residues long. J gave up 0 bases and V 3 bases, and 3 bases lay outside the gene matches. As DNA, the CDR3 is TGTGCCAGCAGCTACAGCGGGGGTAGCACAGATACGCAGTATTTT. Encoded protein: CASSYSGGSTDTQYF.

This clone was seen a few times. DNA of the CDR3: TGTGCCAGCTCACCGGGGGTGTACTACAATGAGCAGTTCTTC. This encodes CASSPGVYYNEQFF. The V and J genes are TRBV18 and TRBJ2-1; D might be TRBD1 or TRBD2, each matching 5 bases. CDR3 size: 14 residues. The germline gives CDR1 KGHSH, CDR2 LQKENI. Trimming cost V 3 bases and J 3 bases, with 9 bases left between them.

This chain uses TRBV6-4 with TRBJ1-2; D not resolved. V gave up 0 bases and J gave up 3 bases, with 14 bases separating them. Germline values: CDR1 MRHNA, CDR2 SNTAGT. This CDR3 has 16 residues. The CDR3 nucleotides read TGTGCCAGCAGTGACTCACGGGGTGGGCCTCACTATGGCTACACCTTC. It specifies CASSDSRGGPHYGYTF.

In its sample, this clone was seen a few times. The rearrangement joins TRBV7-2 to TRBJ1-2; D possibly corresponds to TRBD1 (5 bases). Looked up from germline, CDR1 is SGHTA and CDR2 is FQGNSA. The germline V and J ends were trimmed by 1 base and 4 bases, with 13 bases remaining between them. This CDR3 comprises 15 residues. The CDR3 here is CASSLGQGPSYGYTF. CDR3 nucleotides: TGTGCCAGCAGCTTAGGTCAGGGCCCCTCCTATGGCTACACCTTC.

The V gene is TRBV7-9, the J gene TRBJ2-1; TRBD1 matches at 11 bases. The CDR3 loop spans 16 amino acids. J gave up 7 bases and V 6 bases, and 11 bases lay outside the gene matches. Germline CDR1 is SEHNR and CDR2 is FQNEAQ (reference sequence). For the CDR3, the DNA is TGTGCCAGCAGTCCGTTTTTGGACAGGGGGCAAAATGAGCAGTTCTTC. Its translation is CASSPFLDRGQNEQFF.

V and J are TRBV5-4 and TRBJ2-1; no clear D gene. This CDR3 is built from 14 residues. The V and J ends lost 4 bases and 4 bases respectively, with 12 bases between them. Germline CDR1 SGHNT, CDR2 YYREEE (reference sequence). CDR3 bases: TGTGCCAGCAGCCAAGATGCGATATACAATGAGCAGTTCTTC. Its translation is CASSQDAIYNEQFF.

This chain connects TRBV7-6 to TRBJ1-3, with 10 nucleotides matching TRBD1. Germline V gene lookup returns CDR1 SGHVS and CDR2 FNYEAQ. Germline trimming cut 5 bases from V and 4 bases from J; bases unmatched to any gene: 5. CDR3 size: 15 residues. The CDR3 DNA follows: TGTGCCAGCAGCAGGGACAGGGGCGGCGGAAACACCATATATTTT. This translates into CASSRDRGGGNTIYF. Filled out from reference TRBV7-6 and TRBJ1-3, the complete variable domain reads GAGVSQSPRYKVTKRGQDVALRCDPISGHVSLYWYRQALGQGPEFLTYFNYEAQQDKSGLPNDRFSAERPEGSISTLTIQRTEQRDSAMYRCASSRDRGGGNTIYFGEGSWLTVV.

This chain links TRBV29-1 with TRBJ2-7, with 10 bases that match TRBD1. Germline assignment: CDR1 SQVTM and CDR2 ANQGSEA. J was trimmed by 7 bases and V by 2 bases; bases with no gene match: 5. This CDR3 spans 13 amino acids. As DNA, the CDR3 is TGCAGCGTTGAACTGGGACAGGGGAGTGAGCAGTACTTC. Its protein is CSVELGQGSEQYF.

This clone has only a few counts. The V call is TRBV29-1, the J call TRBJ2-3, with TRBD2 identical over 12 bases. The V gene end was trimmed by 5 bases and the J gene end by 4 bases; junction bases not matched to a gene: 7. Germline V CDR1 and CDR2: SQVTM, ANQGSEA. This CDR3 is built from 15 residues. The CDR3: CSVPLTSGSADTQYF. In DNA, the CDR3 is TGCAGCGTTCCTCTGACTAGCGGGAGCGCAGATACGCAGTATTTT.

The chain links TRBV19 to TRBJ2-3; 11 bases align to TRBD1. The junction had 12 bases not matched to a gene; V was cut back by 10 bases and J by 6 bases. This CDR3 is 15 amino acids long. Germline V gives CDR1 LNHDA, CDR2 SQIVND (reference sequence). The DNA for the CDR3 is TGTGCCACCTCCGGGACAGGGGGGGTGCGTGATACGCAGTATTTT. It specifies CATSGTGGVRDTQYF.

This sequence joins TRBV7-2 and TRBJ1-2; the D gene is possibly TRBD1 (6 bases). Germline CDR1 SGHTA, CDR2 FQGNSA. V was trimmed by 5 bases and J by 8 bases, leaving 15 bases between them. The length of the CDR3 is 13 residues. The CDR3 loop is CASSGNTGTGYTF. The CDR3 DNA follows: TGTGCCAGCAGCGGGAATACAGGGACCGGCTACACCTTC.

This clone has more than one count but fewer than ten. The rearrangement links TRBV4-3 to TRBJ1-2; no clear D gene. CDR3 length: 15 amino acids. Germline assignment: CDR1 LGHNA and CDR2 YSLEER. Trimming cost V 1 base and J 4 bases, with 13 bases left between them. The CDR3, as DNA: TGCGCCAGCAGCCAAGGCTCTAGGGAAGGCTATGGCTACACCTTC. Translated: CASSQGSREGYGYTF.

The chain uses TRBV28 and TRBJ1-2; no firm D call. The CDR3 runs 19 residues. Germline values: CDR1 MDHEN, CDR2 SYDVKM. Trimming shortened V by 5 bases and J by 0 bases, and 25 bases separated the two germline ends. The CDR3 is CASSRQYDGRLLANYGYTF. The CDR3 DNA reads TGTGCCAGCAGTCGTCAGTACGACGGAAGATTACTCGCTAACTATGGCTACACCTTC.

This chain links TRBV6-5 with TRBJ1-5, with D maybe TRBD1 (6 bases). The CDR3 is 15 residues long. In germline, CDR1 is MNHEY, CDR2 SVGAGI. Between the trimmed V and J ends, which lost 6 bases and 0 bases, there was a span of 12 bases. For the CDR3, the DNA is TGTGCCAGCAGCCGAGACAGGTATAGCAATCAGCCCCAGCATTTT. Translation: CASSRDRYSNQPQHF.

The rearrangement links TRBV6-1 to TRBJ2-7; D might be TRBD1 (5 bases). V shed 5 bases and J shed 3 bases, with 14 bases lying between them. Germline lookup yields CDR1 MNHNS and CDR2 SASEGT. The CDR3 has 14 residues. The CDR3 bases are TGTGCCAGCAGTAGAACAGGTACGAACTACGAGCAGTACTTC. It yields the protein CASSRTGTNYEQYF.

This clone came up a few times. In the same sample, other DNA sequences code for this CDR3. The chain uses TRBV28 and TRBJ2-2; 12 bases agree with TRBD2. This CDR3 is built from 16 residues. V shed 6 bases and J 6 bases; nucleotides not matched to a gene: 8. Germline V gives CDR1 MDHEN, CDR2 SYDVKM. The DNA of the CDR3 is TGTGCCAGCAGCCCTCCCCTAGCGGGAGGGCCCGGGGAGCTGTTTTTT. Protein product: CASSPPLAGGPGELFF.

This chain links TRBV4-1 with TRBJ2-3, with 9 bases lining up with TRBD1. Trimming removed 4 bases from V and 5 bases from J; junction bases left unmatched: 10. This CDR3 region has 16 residues. Germline V gene lookup returns CDR1 MGHRA and CDR2 YSYEKL. CDR3 DNA: TGCGCCAGCAGCCCGACCCGGGACAGGGCGCGAGATACGCAGTATTTT. The encoded protein is CASSPTRDRARDTQYF.

The rearrangement joins TRBV7-6 to TRBJ2-7, with D tentatively TRBD1 (6 bases). Looked up from germline, CDR1 is SGHVS and CDR2 is FNYEAQ. CDR3 length: 14 amino acids. Deletions cut 5 bases from V and 2 bases from J, with 13 bases between. CDR3 loop: CASSPRQVTYEQYF. The CDR3 nucleotides read TGTGCCAGCAGCCCACGACAGGTAACCTACGAGCAGTACTTC.

V is TRBV2 and J is TRBJ2-2; 7 bases line up with TRBD2. CDR1 is SNHLY and CDR2 is FYNNEI in the germline V gene. CDR3 size: 16 residues. With V trimmed by 7 bases and J by 4 bases, 12 bases remained unmatched. In nucleotides, the CDR3 is TGTGCCAGCAAGTTTCTGTCGGGGGGAATCACCGGGGAGCTGTTTTTT. Amino acid sequence: CASKFLSGGITGELFF.

This chain connects TRBV27 to TRBJ2-2, with TRBD2 as a possible D gene (7 bases). With 2 bases removed from V and 6 bases from J, the gap between germline ends came to 13 bases. The CDR3 runs 15 residues. CDR1 is MNHEY and CDR2 is SMNVEV in the germline V gene (reference sequence). CDR3 in amino acids: CASSLNGGLAGELFF. CDR3 DNA sequence: TGTGCCAGCAGTTTAAACGGGGGGCTCGCCGGGGAGCTGTTTTTT.

The CDR3 nucleotides are TGTGCCAGTAGTATCAAAACAGGGCCTGGGGCCAACGTCCTGACTTTC. Protein product: CASSIKTGPGANVLTF. The chain couples TRBV19 to TRBJ2-6, with D possibly TRBD1 on 6 matching bases. Germline lookup yields CDR1 LNHDA and CDR2 SQIVND (reference sequence). The CDR3 has 16 amino acids. V lost 3 bases, J lost 2 bases, and 11 bases lay in between.

This clone turned up a few times. This rearrangement joins TRBV29-1 to TRBJ1-2, with 9 bases identical to TRBD1. This CDR3 is 14 amino acids long. V lost 0 bases and J lost 3; bases outside the gene matches: 2. Germline V lookup: CDR1 SQVTM, CDR2 ANQGSEA. In DNA, the CDR3 is TGCAGCGTTGAAGAGGACAGGGGCCACTATGGCTACACCTTC. Its translation is CSVEEDRGHYGYTF. Full variable domain (rest looked up from reference TRBV29-1 and TRBJ1-2): SAVISQKPSRDICQRGTSLTIQCQVDSQVTMMFWYRQQPGQSLTLIATANQGSEATYESGFVIDKFPISRPNLTFSTLTVSNMSPEDSSIYLCSVEEDRGHYGYTFGSGTRLTVV.

The chain has TRBV15 and TRBJ1-4; a possible D gene is TRBD1 (6 bases). The V end lost 8 bases, the J end lost 6 bases, and 7 bases lay between the germline ends. This CDR3 has 11 residues. Germline loops: CDR1 LNHNV, CDR2 YYDKDF (reference sequence). CDR3 in amino acids: CATAGDEKLFF. The CDR3 DNA follows: TGTGCCACCGCAGGGGATGAAAAACTGTTTTTT.

This clone was seen more than once but under ten times. The chain links TRBV7-9 to TRBJ1-1, with D unclear. CDR3 size: 16 residues. Trimming stripped 1 base from V and 1 base from J, with 13 bases between. From germline, CDR1 is SEHNR and CDR2 FQNEAQ (reference sequence). CDR3 region: CASSLDRTSANTEAFF. For the CDR3, the DNA is TGTGCCAGCAGCTTAGATCGGACGTCGGCGAACACTGAAGCTTTCTTT.

The genes are TRBV18 and TRBJ1-2; 8 bases fit TRBD1. V lost 3 bases and J lost 8; bases outside the gene matches: 8. The germline CDR1 and CDR2 sequences are KGHSH and LQKENI. The CDR3 covers 14 residues. For the CDR3, the DNA is TGTGCCAGCTCACCTGAGACAGGGGCGCCCGGCTACACCTTC. This encodes CASSPETGAPGYTF.

This chain connects TRBV28 to TRBJ1-1, with a weak D call TRBD1 (6 bases). CDR1 and CDR2 from the germline V gene are MDHEN and SYDVKM. V lost 10 bases to trimming and J lost 0 bases, with 12 bases between them. The CDR3 sequence is 13 residues long. Here the CDR3 DNA reads TGTGCCATCTACGACAGGATGAACACTGAAGCTTTCTTT. Encoded protein: CAIYDRMNTEAFF.